The 9 T cell receptor beta chains below all came from one sample that was sequenced in a study of shared clonotypes between healthy human individuals. Profiled with immunoSEQ multiplex PCR; TCRdb holds only in-frame clones, not every one. Here the sample spans more than 2 million clones, 80% to 95% being singletons. As defined, naive CD8 cells were CD45RO-negative and positively selected for CCR7, with terminally differentiated effector memory CD45RA+ cells excluded. The sample consisted of naive CD8+ T cells from PBMCs. These receptors were collected from a young man in good health. Some clones in this sample may be carry-over from other donors' samples.

The chain carries TRBV15 and TRBJ2-3; 10 nucleotides agree with TRBD2. After removal of 7 bases from V and 2 bases from J, the junction contained 6 bases not matched to a gene. Germline V gene lookup returns CDR1 LNHNV and CDR2 YYDKDF (reference sequence). This CDR3 spans 15 amino acids. The CDR3 sequence is CATTASGSDTDTQYF. In nucleotides, the CDR3 is TGTGCCACCACAGCTAGCGGGAGTGACACAGATACGCAGTATTTT.

The CDR3 region is CASSQVSQGDFADTQYF. The DNA for the CDR3 is TGCGCCAGCAGCCAAGTCTCCCAAGGGGATTTCGCAGATACGCAGTATTTT. V gene TRBV4-1 combines with J gene TRBJ2-3; possibly TRBD1 for D (5 bases). The V gene's germline CDR1 is MGHRA and CDR2 YSYEKL. Trimming cost V 1 base and J 4 bases, with 18 bases left between them. This CDR3 is 17 amino acids long.

The chain combines TRBV9 with TRBJ1-2, with a tentative D call TRBD1 (6 bases). Between the trimmed V and J ends, which lost 3 bases and 4 bases, there was a span of 10 bases. The CDR3 has 13 amino acids. Germline V gene lookup returns CDR1 SGDLS and CDR2 YYNGEE. As DNA, the CDR3 is TGTGCCAGCAGCGGAGACAGGTCCTATGGCTACACCTTC. As protein: CASSGDRSYGYTF. The variable domain in full, with the rest retrieved from reference TRBV9 and TRBJ1-2, is DSGVTQTPKHLITATGQRVTLRCSPRSGDLSVYWYQQSLDQGLQFLIQYYNGEERAKGNILERFSAQQFPDLHSELNLSSLELGDSALYFCASSGDRSYGYTFGSGTRLTVV.

The gene calls are TRBV4-2 and TRBJ2-7; D remains unclear. V was clipped by 0 bases and J by 3 bases, with 9 bases between them. The CDR3 consists of 14 residues. Germline V lookup: CDR1 LGHNA, CDR2 YNFKEQ. DNA of the CDR3: TGTGCCAGCAGCCAAGATCGGGCTAGCTACGAGCAGTACTTC. Protein product: CASSQDRASYEQYF.

The V and J genes are TRBV7-9 and TRBJ1-2; D not resolved. This CDR3 region has 16 residues. V dropped 0 bases and J dropped 4 bases, with 15 bases sitting between them. CDR1 is SEHNR and CDR2 is FQNEAQ in the germline V gene (reference sequence). As DNA, the CDR3 is TGTGCCAGCAGCTTAGCCGTGGGCGGGCCTTTCTATGGCTACACCTTC. It codes for CASSLAVGGPFYGYTF.

The chain uses TRBV6-5 and TRBJ2-5; TRBD1 agrees at 9 bases. Losses at the gene ends were 2 bases for V and 2 bases for J; bases not matched to a gene: 3. The CDR3 contains 15 residues. The germline V gene encodes CDR1 MNHEY and CDR2 SVGAGI. CDR3 sequence: CASSYTTGGQETQYF. CDR3 sequence (DNA): TGTGCCAGCAGTTACACGACAGGGGGTCAAGAGACCCAGTACTTC.

This clone showed up just once. This chain joins TRBV7-9 and TRBJ1-3; D remains ambiguous. CDR3 length: 15 residues. Germline CDR1 SEHNR, CDR2 FQNEAQ (reference sequence). With 3 bases removed from V and 0 bases from J, the gap between germline ends came to 9 bases. CDR3 loop: CASSLGSYSGNTIYF. As DNA, the CDR3 is TGTGCCAGCAGCTTGGGCAGCTACTCTGGAAACACCATATATTTT.

This sequence joins TRBV7-2 and TRBJ1-2, with a possible D match to TRBD1 (5 bases). Germline CDR1 is SGHTA and CDR2 is FQGNSA. Deletions cut 0 bases from V and 8 bases from J, with 16 bases between. The CDR3 consists of 15 residues. Here the CDR3 reads CASSLAGGALEGYTF. DNA of the CDR3: TGTGCCAGCAGCTTAGCAGGCGGGGCGCTGGAGGGCTACACCTTC.

The V gene is TRBV10-3, the J gene TRBJ2-1; TRBD2 agrees at 8 bases. Per the germline V gene, CDR1 is ENHRY and CDR2 is SYGVKD. After removal of 4 bases from V and 9 bases from J, the junction contained 8 bases not matched to a gene. The CDR3 runs to 14 residues. The CDR3 DNA follows: TGTGCCATCAGTGCTCCGGGACTAGTGGGTGAGCAGTTCTTC. Protein sequence: CAISAPGLVGEQFF.